These 20 T cell receptor beta chains were all obtained from the same sample, sequenced in a study of T cells in tumors after PD-1 blockade (dated by TCRdb to between 2018 and 2021). Library method: the immunoSEQ multiplex PCR assay. What TCRdb holds here is the immuneACCESS table cut down to in-frame rearrangements. Part of the clones is not present; checked against another copy, under half of the missing clones reflect an unresolved V gene, and the others are unexplained. Counted in this sample were 45,000 to 50,000 clones; 79% of them appeared once. The ten largest clones capture 8% to 9.5% of the sample. Source: PBMCs, taken before anti-PD-1 therapy. The source is a human donor with advanced basal cell or squamous cell carcinoma (not recorded which).

This rearrangement joins TRBV9 to TRBJ1-2; D unclear. The CDR3 is 16 amino acids. Germline lookup yields CDR1 SGDLS and CDR2 YYNGEE. Trimming stripped 3 bases from V and 4 bases from J, with 19 bases between. Here the CDR3 reads CASSESGPSDSYGYTF. In DNA, the CDR3 is TGTGCCAGCAGCGAATCCGGGCCTTCGGACTCCTATGGCTACACCTTC. Drawing the rest from reference TRBV9 and TRBJ1-2, the complete variable domain is DSGVTQTPKHLITATGQRVTLRCSPRSGDLSVYWYQQSLDQGLQFLIQYYNGEERAKGNILERFSAQQFPDLHSELNLSSLELGDSALYFCASSESGPSDSYGYTFGSGTRLTVV.

The chain recombines TRBV7-8 with TRBJ1-5; tentatively, D is TRBD1 (5 bases). The CDR3 consists of 12 residues. Germline V gene sequence: CDR1 SGHVS, CDR2 FQNEAQ. V was pared by 5 bases and J by 9 bases, with 11 bases between. CDR3 residues: CASSRWGGPQHF. CDR3 DNA sequence: TGTGCCAGCAGCCGATGGGGGGGGCCCCAGCATTTT. The variable domain in full, completed from reference TRBV7-8 and TRBJ1-5, reads GAGVSQSPRYKVAKRGQDVALRCDPISGHVSLFWYQQALGQGPEFLTYFQNEAQLDKSGLPSDRFFAERPEGSVSTLKIQRTQQEDSAVYLCASSRWGGPQHFGDGTRLSIL.

The rearrangement joins TRBV28 to TRBJ1-3; tentatively, D is TRBD1 (5 bases). Germline lookup yields CDR1 MDHEN and CDR2 SYDVKM. The CDR3 covers 15 residues. V was clipped by 5 bases and J by 2 bases, with 13 bases between them. CDR3 sequence reads: CASSTLGGTGNTIYF. Here the CDR3 DNA reads TGTGCCAGCAGTACACTTGGGGGGACTGGAAACACCATATATTTT.

The gene calls are TRBV5-1 and TRBJ2-1; 7 nucleotides agree with TRBD2. The CDR3 length is 15 residues. Per germline, CDR1 SGHRS and CDR2 YFSETQ. The J segment lost 8 bases and the V segment lost 0 bases, leaving 8 bases of the junction unmatched. The CDR3 DNA is TGCGCCAGCAGCTTGGCCGCAGCGGGATATGATGAGCAGTTCTTC. It translates to CASSLAAAGYDEQFF. The whole variable domain, filled in from reference TRBV5-1 and TRBJ2-1, reads KAGVTQTPRYLIKTRGQQVTLSCSPISGHRSVSWYQQTPGQGLQFLFEYFSETQRNKGNFPGRFSGRQFSNSRSEMNVSTLELGDSALYLCASSLAAAGYDEQFFGPGTRLTVL.

V is TRBV27 and J is TRBJ2-7, with D perhaps TRBD1 (6 bases). The CDR3 length is 14 residues. Germline V gives CDR1 MNHEY, CDR2 SMNVEV (reference sequence). V lost 8 bases, J lost 6 bases, and 20 bases lay in between. CDR3 DNA: TGTGCCAGCTCGGACAGTGTCGAGTTCCGCGAGCAGTACTTC. This translates into CASSDSVEFREQYF.

V and J are TRBV5-1 and TRBJ1-1; a possible D gene is TRBD1 (5 bases). Trimming stripped 0 bases from V and 1 base from J, with 10 bases between. CDR1 and CDR2 from the germline V gene are SGHRS and YFSETQ. This CDR3 comprises 15 residues. CDR3 residues: CASSLVYQGNTEAFF. The CDR3 DNA is TGCGCCAGCAGCTTGGTTTACCAGGGGAACACTGAAGCTTTCTTT.

V gene TRBV7-2 combines with J gene TRBJ1-1; D gene uncertain. V was cut by 1 base and J by 3 bases, with 18 bases left in between. Germline lookup yields CDR1 SGHTA and CDR2 FQGNSA. The CDR3 covers 17 residues. This chain's CDR3 is CASSLGQLFSRDTEAFF. CDR3 nucleotides: TGTGCCAGCAGCTTAGGCCAGCTTTTTTCGAGAGACACTGAAGCTTTCTTT.

The chain links TRBV3-1 (or the pseudogene TRBV3-2) to TRBJ2-1; TRBD1 matches at 7 bases. CDR1 and CDR2 (germline): LGHDT, YNNKEL (reference sequence). The CDR3 is 17 residues long. Unmatched junction bases numbered 12, after V lost 1 base and J lost 6 bases. The CDR3 is CASSQGFATGSFNEQFF. CDR3 sequence (DNA): TGTGCCAGCAGCCAAGGATTTGCGACAGGGTCGTTCAATGAGCAGTTCTTC.

V and J are TRBV7-9 and TRBJ2-7; 7 bases are shared with TRBD1. Germline V CDR1 and CDR2: SEHNR, FQNEAQ (reference sequence). Unmatched junction bases numbered 1, after V lost 4 bases and J lost 7 bases. The CDR3 length is 11 residues. The CDR3 loop is CASSSQGEQYF. CDR3 in DNA: TGTGCCAGCAGCTCACAGGGGGAGCAGTACTTC.

This chain joins TRBV12-3 or TRBV12-4 and TRBJ1-1; D is ambiguous. The CDR3 spans 11 residues. V shed 1 base and J shed 9 bases, with 6 bases lying between them. CDR3 bases: TGTGCCAGCAGTTTAGGACCGAAAGCTTTCTTT. It encodes CASSLGPKAFF.

This clone was detected only a few times. The gene calls are TRBV19 and TRBJ2-7, with D perhaps TRBD2 (6 bases). Germline lookup yields CDR1 LNHDA and CDR2 SQIVND (reference sequence). V was shortened by 3 bases and J by 3 bases, with 18 bases between the two germline ends. The CDR3 contains 16 residues. DNA for the CDR3: TGTGCCAGTAGTATCGCCGGGACCCTGGGACTCTACGAGCAGTACTTC. It translates to CASSIAGTLGLYEQYF.

J is TRBJ2-3 and V is TRBV29-1, with D possibly being TRBD1 (5 bases). Trimming stripped 5 bases from V and 7 bases from J, with 13 bases between. In germline, CDR1 is SQVTM, CDR2 ANQGSEA. The CDR3 covers 12 residues. The CDR3 protein is CSVPEQDNTQYF. The CDR3 nucleotides read TGCAGCGTTCCCGAACAGGATAATACGCAGTATTTT.

The chain couples TRBV11-3 to TRBJ2-1; TRBD2 matches at 16 bases. CDR1 is SGHNT, CDR2 YENEEA, per germline. The CDR3 consists of 17 residues. V was pared by 5 bases and J by 8 bases, with 9 bases of the junction left unmatched. The CDR3 reads CASSTGTSGRALDEQFF. The CDR3 region has the DNA TGTGCCAGCAGCACCGGGACTAGCGGGAGGGCCCTCGATGAGCAGTTCTTC. The full variable domain, in which reference TRBV11-3 and TRBJ2-1 provide the parts outside the CDR3, is EAGVVQSPRYKIIEKKQPVAFWCNPISGHNTLYWYLQNLGQGPELLIRYENEEAVDDSQLPKDRFSAERLKGVDSTLKIQPAELGDSAVYLCASSTGTSGRALDEQFFGPGTRLTVL.

This chain connects TRBV10-3 to TRBJ1-3; D unclear. Germline V CDR1 and CDR2: ENHRY, SYGVKD. V lost 6 bases and J lost 4, with 16 bases in between. The CDR3 is 15 residues long. The CDR3 here is CAIRADAGPGNTIYF. The CDR3, as DNA: TGTGCCATCAGAGCTGACGCCGGGCCCGGAAACACCATATATTTT.

This chain links TRBV7-2 with TRBJ2-7, with TRBD1 matching 9 bases. The CDR3 contains 13 residues. The germline gives CDR1 SGHTA, CDR2 FQGNSA. V was clipped by 4 bases and J by 5 bases; unmatched bases: 3. The DNA of the CDR3 is TGTGCCAGCAGCTGGACAGGGGACCACGAGCAGTACTTC. Encoded protein: CASSWTGDHEQYF.

The rearrangement joins TRBV6-2 or TRBV6-3 to TRBJ1-5, with 7 bases matching TRBD1. Germline CDR1 and CDR2: MNHEY and SVGEGT. V shed 5 bases, J shed 5 bases, and the junction held 3 bases outside the gene matches. The CDR3 sequence is 13 residues long. CDR3 loop: CASSEGAYQPQHF. CDR3 sequence (DNA): TGTGCCAGCAGTGAGGGGGCCTATCAGCCCCAGCATTTT.

The rearrangement joins TRBV9 to TRBJ1-3; D not resolved. V dropped 0 bases and J dropped 0 bases, with 7 bases sitting between them. Germline assignment: CDR1 SGDLS and CDR2 YYNGEE. The CDR3 has 15 residues. DNA for the CDR3: TGTGCCAGCAGCGTAGGTGGTGTCTCTGGAAACACCATATATTTT. It specifies CASSVGGVSGNTIYF. The whole variable domain, filled in from reference TRBV9 and TRBJ1-3, reads DSGVTQTPKHLITATGQRVTLRCSPRSGDLSVYWYQQSLDQGLQFLIQYYNGEERAKGNILERFSAQQFPDLHSELNLSSLELGDSALYFCASSVGGVSGNTIYFGEGSWLTVV.

The chain employs TRBV6-6 and TRBJ2-5; perhaps TRBD2 as D (6 bases). Trimming pared 11 bases from V and 10 bases from J, leaving 17 bases between. In germline, CDR1 is MNHNY, CDR2 SVGAGI (reference sequence). This CDR3 comprises 11 residues. CDR3 nucleotides: TGTGCCGCGCGGGGCCCGGGGGACCAGTACTTC. Protein sequence: CAARGPGDQYF.

The V call is TRBV9, the J call TRBJ1-2; no firm D call. The V gene lost 4 bases and the J gene lost 4 bases, with 14 bases spanning the gap. The germline V gene has CDR1 SGDLS and CDR2 YYNGEE. The CDR3 totals 14 residues. Here the CDR3 reads CASSTQDRLYGYTF. Written as DNA, the CDR3 is TGTGCCAGCAGCACTCAGGACCGTCTCTATGGCTACACCTTC. Full variable domain (rest looked up from reference TRBV9 and TRBJ1-2): DSGVTQTPKHLITATGQRVTLRCSPRSGDLSVYWYQQSLDQGLQFLIQYYNGEERAKGNILERFSAQQFPDLHSELNLSSLELGDSALYFCASSTQDRLYGYTFGSGTRLTVV.

The gene calls are TRBV7-7 and TRBJ2-2; the D is unclear. Trimming took off 5 bases at V and 4 bases at J, with 14 bases between the two ends. The CDR3 runs to 15 residues. CDR1 SSHAT and CDR2 FNYEAQ come from the germline V gene (reference sequence). The CDR3 bases are TGTGCCAGCAGCCCCAGGACCATTGGCACCGGGGAGCTGTTTTTT. Protein sequence: CASSPRTIGTGELFF.